This TCR beta chain was identified during a study of T-cell memory formation after mild COVID-19. Study outcomes and limitations: Some SARS-CoV-2-responding clones were already detected in memory before infection. Clones from the second wave (peaking day 37) had unconfirmed SARS-CoV-2 specificity.

Each CDR3 protein is one row after TCRdb ran MiXCR on the 5' RACE reads. Found here are hundreds of thousands of distinct CDR3 sequences, approximately 19% of them singletons; the top ten hold approximately 12%. This clonotype turned up a few times. Its specificity is not known. Sequences were obtained from PBMCs or a T cell subset sorted from them (not recorded which). The receptor was derived from an adult woman who had mild COVID-19 (a few samples of this study predate the infection). Cell type and time point are not known.

CDR3 sequence reads: CASSLGGDNTEAFF. The CDR3 nucleotides read TGTGCCAGCAGTTTAGGGGGGGATAACACTGAAGCTTTCTTT. The V gene is TRBV12-3 or TRBV12-4, the J gene TRBJ1-1; D possibly corresponds to TRBD1 (5 bases). CDR3 size: 14 residues. The V end lost 1 base, the J end lost 2 bases, and 8 bases lay between the germline ends.